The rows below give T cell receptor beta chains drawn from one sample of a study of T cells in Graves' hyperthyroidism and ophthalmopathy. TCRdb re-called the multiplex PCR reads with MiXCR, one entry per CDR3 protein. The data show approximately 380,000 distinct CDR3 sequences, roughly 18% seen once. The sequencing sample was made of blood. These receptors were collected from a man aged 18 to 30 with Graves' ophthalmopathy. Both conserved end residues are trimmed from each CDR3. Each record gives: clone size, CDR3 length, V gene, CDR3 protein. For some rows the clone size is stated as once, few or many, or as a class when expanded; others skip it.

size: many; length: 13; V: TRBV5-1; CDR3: ASSLLGLDTDTQY
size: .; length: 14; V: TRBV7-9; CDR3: AGSRDSSGGYNEQF
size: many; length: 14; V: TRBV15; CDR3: ATSRDEGASSSPLH
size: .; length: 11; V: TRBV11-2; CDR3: ASSLVGADEQF
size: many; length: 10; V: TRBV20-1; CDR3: SALTSGVVQF
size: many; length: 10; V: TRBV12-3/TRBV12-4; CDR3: ASSLDIYGYT
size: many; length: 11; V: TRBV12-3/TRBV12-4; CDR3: ASTPRIWAEAF
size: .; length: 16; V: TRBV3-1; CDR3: ASSQVIPGLAGFETQF
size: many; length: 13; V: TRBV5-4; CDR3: ASSPHQAGAREQF
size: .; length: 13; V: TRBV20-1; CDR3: SATAGGGSGNEQF
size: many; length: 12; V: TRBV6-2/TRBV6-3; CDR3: ASSPTQGFTEAF
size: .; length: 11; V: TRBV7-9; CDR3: ASSSTSDQPQH
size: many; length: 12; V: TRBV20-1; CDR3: SARAQSSNQPQH
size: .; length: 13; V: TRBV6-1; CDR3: ASSPTGGANTEAF
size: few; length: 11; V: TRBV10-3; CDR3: AISPDTPGGYT
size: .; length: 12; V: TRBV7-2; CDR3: ASSSAGGADTQY
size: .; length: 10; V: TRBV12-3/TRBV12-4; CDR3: ASKGPGEKLF
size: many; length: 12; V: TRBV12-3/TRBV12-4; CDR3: ASRRKDRGETQY
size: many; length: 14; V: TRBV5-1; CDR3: ASSLGDRISTDTQY
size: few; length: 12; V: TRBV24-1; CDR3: ATSDGGETGKQY
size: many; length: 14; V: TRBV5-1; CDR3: ASSLEGGTGVQPQH
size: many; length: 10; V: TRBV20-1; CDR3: SATVNAETQY
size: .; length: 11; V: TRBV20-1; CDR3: SARLWGENEQF
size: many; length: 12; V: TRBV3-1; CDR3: ASSQDQGNQPQH
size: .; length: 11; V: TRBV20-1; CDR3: SARVRTGAGYT
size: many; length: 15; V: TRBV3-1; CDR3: ASSQERVRGAKNIQY
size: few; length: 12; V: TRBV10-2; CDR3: ASRNTQGGETQY
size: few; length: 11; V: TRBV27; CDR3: ASSDISNEKLF
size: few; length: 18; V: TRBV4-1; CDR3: ASSQDEWDRYGPGNQPQH
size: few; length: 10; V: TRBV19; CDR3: AGTGGTGGYT
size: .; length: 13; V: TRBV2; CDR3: ASRDTSGGEGTQY
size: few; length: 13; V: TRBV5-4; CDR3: ASSSRAGGPDTQY
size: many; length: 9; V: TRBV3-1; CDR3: ASGREGEQY
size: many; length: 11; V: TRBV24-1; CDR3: ATRQTGGDEQY
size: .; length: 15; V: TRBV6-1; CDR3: ASIPVRSSYSNQPQH
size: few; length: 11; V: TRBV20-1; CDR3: SAGTASTDTQY
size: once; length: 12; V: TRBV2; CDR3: ASGPGTGYYEQY
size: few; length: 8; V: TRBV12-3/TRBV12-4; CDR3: ASSLTGQY
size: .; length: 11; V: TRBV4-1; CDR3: ASSPGQRDEQY
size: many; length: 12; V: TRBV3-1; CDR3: ASSHPTRNTEAF
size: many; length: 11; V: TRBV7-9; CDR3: ASSFRGGSEAF
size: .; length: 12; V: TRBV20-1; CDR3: SAKNPTGDQPQH
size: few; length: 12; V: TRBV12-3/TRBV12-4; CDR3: ASSLIDRPGAQY
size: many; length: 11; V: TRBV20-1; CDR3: SARDPGVGEQY
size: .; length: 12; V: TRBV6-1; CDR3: ASRETGERYGYT
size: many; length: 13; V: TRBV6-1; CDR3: ASSPTGGGATEAF
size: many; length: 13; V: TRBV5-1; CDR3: ASSPRPEANQPQH
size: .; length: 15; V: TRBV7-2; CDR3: ASSQDGRYTYNSPLH
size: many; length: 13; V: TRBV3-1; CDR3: ASSQGPSPADTQY
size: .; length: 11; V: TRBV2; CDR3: ASKRMDYPTQY
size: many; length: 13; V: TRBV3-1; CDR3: ASSQGLVGAQPQH
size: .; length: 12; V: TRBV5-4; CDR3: ASSLPDRGTEAF
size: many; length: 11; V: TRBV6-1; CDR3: ASRREGSYEQY
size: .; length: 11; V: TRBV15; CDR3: ATSRVEIDEQY
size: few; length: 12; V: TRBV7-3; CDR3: ASSGGSGGETQY